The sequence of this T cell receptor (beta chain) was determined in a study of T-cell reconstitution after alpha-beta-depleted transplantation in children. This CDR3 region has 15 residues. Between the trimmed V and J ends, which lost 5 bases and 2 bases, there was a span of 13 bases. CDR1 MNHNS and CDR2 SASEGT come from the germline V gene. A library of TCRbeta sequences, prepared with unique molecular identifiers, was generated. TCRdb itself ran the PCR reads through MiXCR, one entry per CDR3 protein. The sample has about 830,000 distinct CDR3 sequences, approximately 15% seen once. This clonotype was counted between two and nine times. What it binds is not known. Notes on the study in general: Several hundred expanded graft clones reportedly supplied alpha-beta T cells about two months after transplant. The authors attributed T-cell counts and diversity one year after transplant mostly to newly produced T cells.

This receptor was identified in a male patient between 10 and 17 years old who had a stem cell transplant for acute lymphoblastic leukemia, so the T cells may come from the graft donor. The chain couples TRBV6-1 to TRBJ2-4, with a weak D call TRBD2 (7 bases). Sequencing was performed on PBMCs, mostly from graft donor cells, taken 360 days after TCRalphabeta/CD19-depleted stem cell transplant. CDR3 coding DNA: TGTGCCAGCAGTCCCGAGGGGGGGACCAAAAACATTCAGTACTTC. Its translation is CASSPEGGTKNIQYF.